The text below deals with one T cell receptor beta chain. Its antigen is unknown. The CD4+ fraction was divided into a CD45RA+ naive subset and a CD45RA-negative memory subset. The repertoire was sequenced with immunoSEQ multiplex PCR; TCRdb's copy has only in-frame clones and lacks some. The data hold around 1.5 million clones, with about 98% observed a single time. This sample is part of a study of shared clonotypes between healthy human individuals. Study-level points and caveats: When compared with the clonotypes that were shared by all four sorted-subset donors, the non-shared clonotypes turned out to have lower generation probabilities.

Trimming took 9 bases from V and 6 from J, leaving 15 bases between them. Germline V gene sequence: CDR1 LNHDA, CDR2 SQIVND (reference sequence). This CDR3 has 13 residues. This chain connects TRBV19 to TRBJ1-5, with TRBD1 as a possible D gene (6 bases). The TCR sequence derives from a young man in good health. The material sequenced was naive CD4+ T cells sorted from blood. Subset of the sample: CD45RA+ positively selected. CDR3 in DNA: TGTGCCAGCCGCACGGGGGCAGGTCAGCCCCAGCATTTT. Amino acid sequence: CASRTGAGQPQHF.